Sequencing of this TCR beta chain was carried out in a study of Ad26.COV2.S vaccination and SARS-CoV-2 variants. Germline values: CDR1 LGHNA, CDR2 YNFKEQ. Between the trimmed V and J ends, which lost 3 bases and 6 bases, there was a span of 14 bases. CDR3 length: 14 amino acids. There are a few counts of this clone. Its antigen is still unknown. Study-wide findings and caveats: Spike-specific TCR breadth was greater in vaccine than placebo recipients.

Noted treatment: over 15 received Ad26.COV2.S at low or high dose, single or two shots; roughly 5 received placebo; per-sample allocation not given. Day 63 after the first vaccine or placebo injection was the time point for sampling. Clones were read by immunoSEQ multiplex PCR, and TCRdb kept only the in-frame ones, dropping some. Among some 460,000 clones, 89% were seen once, and the ten largest hold 1.7%. The receptor comes from a person aged 18-65 years who received the Ad26.COV2.S COVID-19 vaccine or a placebo. The V gene is TRBV4-2, the J gene TRBJ1-2; D is possibly TRBD1 (5 bases). The sample consisted of peripheral blood, taken in a trial of Ad26.COV2.S vaccine versus placebo. DNA for the CDR3: TGTGCCAGCAGCCAGAACACCCGGGGGGATGGCTACACCTTC. Its protein is CASSQNTRGDGYTF.